A single sample gave rise to the 18 T cell receptor beta chains below, sequenced in a study of T cell responses to AZD1222 COVID-19 vaccine. Clones were sequenced by immunoSEQ multiplex PCR, and TCRdb holds only the in-frame ones, with some missing. Among about 100,000 clones listed, about 87% were seen once. The material was peripheral blood, obtained 28 days after the second AZD1222 dose. These receptors were taken from an adult who received the AZD1222 COVID-19 vaccine.

The rearrangement links TRBV2 to TRBJ2-7, with no clear D. V was clipped by 6 bases and J by 4 bases, with 7 bases between them. Germline V CDR1 and CDR2: SNHLY, FYNNEI. The CDR3 consists of 11 residues. CDR3 loop: CASRQTYEQYF. CDR3 DNA: TGTGCCAGCAGACAAACTTACGAGCAGTACTTC.

The chain links TRBV27 to TRBJ2-7, with a possible D match to TRBD2 (5 bases). Trimming cost V 5 bases and J 4 bases, with 18 bases left between them. The CDR3 contains 15 residues. Germline V CDR1 and CDR2: MNHEY, SMNVEV (reference sequence). This chain's CDR3 is CASSRPGLTGYEQYF. The CDR3 DNA follows: TGTGCCAGCAGTCGACCCGGACTGACGGGTTACGAGCAGTACTTC.

This clone was picked up one time. The rearrangement joins TRBV5-1 to TRBJ1-3; D unresolved. Looked up from germline, CDR1 is SGHRS and CDR2 is YFSETQ. V dropped 4 bases and J dropped 4 bases, with 9 bases sitting between them. The CDR3 runs 13 residues. CDR3 sequence: CASSPATGNTIYF. For the CDR3, the DNA is TGCGCCAGCAGCCCTGCAACAGGAAACACCATATATTTT. Full variable domain (outside the CDR3, taken from reference TRBV5-1 and TRBJ1-3): KAGVTQTPRYLIKTRGQQVTLSCSPISGHRSVSWYQQTPGQGLQFLFEYFSETQRNKGNFPGRFSGRQFSNSRSEMNVSTLELGDSALYLCASSPATGNTIYFGEGSWLTVV.

The CDR3, as DNA: TGTGCCAGCAGCCCCTGGGACTCCGGCCTCGAGCAGTACTTC. Protein product: CASSPWDSGLEQYF. The chain uses TRBV11-1 and TRBJ2-7, with D perhaps TRBD2 (6 bases). Germline V gene sequence: CDR1 SGHAT, CDR2 FQDESV (reference sequence). V lost 5 bases to trimming and J lost 6 bases, with 17 bases between them. The CDR3 has 14 amino acids.

The chain combines TRBV12-5 with TRBJ2-7, with D maybe TRBD1 (6 bases). The CDR3 is 12 residues long. Germline values: CDR1 LGHNT, CDR2 FRNRAP. With 5 bases removed from V and 5 bases from J, the gap between germline ends came to 10 bases. As DNA, the CDR3 is TGTGCTAGTGGTCCCGGACAGCACGAGCAGTACTTC. It yields the protein CASGPGQHEQYF. The full variable domain, its missing parts supplied by reference TRBV12-5 and TRBJ2-7, is DARVTQTPRHKVTEMGQEVTMRCQPILGHNTVFWYRQTMMQGLELLAYFRNRAPLDDSGMPKDRFSAEMPDATLATLKIQPSEPRDSAVYFCASGPGQHEQYFGPGTRLTVT.

The chain is built from TRBV9 and TRBJ1-6; TRBD1 aligns across 7 bases. V shed 7 bases, J shed 7 bases, and the junction held 8 bases outside the gene matches. This CDR3 comprises 14 residues. CDR1 SGDLS and CDR2 YYNGEE come from the germline V gene. The CDR3 coding sequence is TGTGCCAGCGGGCCCTCGACAGGGAATTCACCCCTCCACTTT. It encodes CASGPSTGNSPLHF.

V usage is TRBV7-9 and J usage is TRBJ2-7; D may be TRBD1 (5 bases). The V end lost 4 bases, the J end lost 1 base, and 11 bases lay between the germline ends. Germline lookup yields CDR1 SEHNR and CDR2 FQNEAQ (reference sequence). The CDR3 length is 14 residues. The CDR3 bases are TGTGCCAGCAGCTCCCTCACAGGATCCTACGAGCAGTACTTC. This codes for CASSSLTGSYEQYF.

V and J are TRBV19 and TRBJ2-3, with 7 positions matching TRBD2. Germline assignment: CDR1 LNHDA and CDR2 SQIVND (reference sequence). The trim removed 4 bases at V and 0 bases at J, leaving 10 bases unmatched. The CDR3 is made up of 17 amino acids. The CDR3 coding sequence is TGTGCCAGTAGTAGCCGGGACTACATACTTAGCACAGATACGCAGTATTTT. It codes for CASSSRDYILSTDTQYF.

The chain carries TRBV11-2 and TRBJ1-3; D gene ambiguous. The CDR3 runs to 14 residues. Germline V gene lookup returns CDR1 SGHAT and CDR2 FQNNGV. Trimming stripped 5 bases from V and 0 bases from J, with 8 bases between. The CDR3 loop reads CASSVQSSGNTIYF. DNA of the CDR3: TGTGCCAGCAGCGTACAGAGCTCTGGAAACACCATATATTTT.

This sequence joins TRBV5-4 and TRBJ2-3, with D unclear. The V and J ends lost 7 bases and 6 bases respectively, with 9 bases between them. Germline V CDR1 and CDR2: SGHNT, YYREEE (reference sequence). The CDR3 is 11 amino acids. The CDR3 DNA reads as TGTGCCAGCGGCAAGGCGGATACGCAGTATTTT. Protein: CASGKADTQYF.

There are a few counts of this clone. This chain links TRBV5-4 with TRBJ2-1, with D perhaps matching TRBD1 or TRBD2 (7 bases each). Between the trimmed V and J ends, which lost 4 bases and 9 bases, there was a span of 17 bases. Per germline, CDR1 SGHNT and CDR2 YYREEE (reference sequence). The CDR3 spans 14 residues. The CDR3 sequence: CASSPRGGPSEQFF. CDR3 DNA sequence: TGTGCCAGCAGCCCCAGGGGGGGGCCTAGTGAGCAGTTCTTC.

This clone was seen a single time. The J gene is TRBJ1-5, the V gene TRBV28; the match to TRBD1 covers 11 bases. J lost 5 bases, V lost 5 bases, and 5 bases had no gene match. Germline V gives CDR1 MDHEN, CDR2 SYDVKM. The CDR3 is 15 residues long. CDR3 sequence (DNA): TGTGCCAGCAGTCCTAGGGACAGGGGGGATCAGCCCCAGCATTTT. Amino acids: CASSPRDRGDQPQHF. Together with reference TRBV28 and TRBJ1-5, the CDR3 gives the full variable domain: DVKVTQSSRYLVKRTGEKVFLECVQDMDHENMFWYRQDPGLGLRLIYFSYDVKMKEKGDIPEGYSVSREKKERFSLILESASTNQTSMYLCASSPRDRGDQPQHFGDGTRLSIL.

The count of this clone is one. The chain combines TRBV29-1 with TRBJ2-1; perhaps TRBD2 as D (6 bases). The V end was cut by 0 bases, the J end by 16 bases, with 16 bases between. CDR1 SQVTM and CDR2 ANQGSEA come from the germline V gene. This CDR3 has 12 residues. CDR3 sequence (DNA): TGCAGCGTTGAAGATGCGGGGCGCGGGGTTTTCTTC. Translated: CSVEDAGRGVFF.

The J gene is TRBJ1-1, the V gene TRBV30; 9 bases align to TRBD1. The CDR3 contains 15 residues. Trimming took 2 bases from V and 5 from J; bases not matched to a gene: 9. Germline values: CDR1 GTSNPN, CDR2 SVGIG (reference sequence). The CDR3 DNA is TGTGCCTGGAGTAGAAGGACAGGGGCAGGGACTGAAGCTTTCTTT. The encoded protein is CAWSRRTGAGTEAFF.

This clone showed up just a few times. The rearrangement links TRBV5-6 to TRBJ1-1; 10 nucleotides agree with TRBD1. Looked up from germline, CDR1 is SGHDT and CDR2 is YYEEEE. Trimming cost V 0 bases and J 6 bases; bases outside gene matches: 2. This CDR3 spans 14 amino acids. CDR3 DNA sequence: TGTGCCAGCAGCTTGGGACAGGGGGCCGCTGAAGCTTTCTTT. Residues: CASSLGQGAAEAFF.

This chain connects TRBV30 to TRBJ1-4, with a weak D call TRBD1 (5 bases). V lost 1 base to trimming and J lost 7 bases, with 16 bases between them. The CDR3 contains 15 residues. In germline, CDR1 is GTSNPN, CDR2 SVGIG (reference sequence). CDR3 residues: CAWSGMGPIGEKLFF. The CDR3 region has the DNA TGTGCCTGGAGTGGAATGGGACCTATAGGTGAAAAACTGTTTTTT.

The chain has TRBV5-1 and TRBJ2-3, with D perhaps TRBD1 (5 bases). In germline, CDR1 is SGHRS, CDR2 YFSETQ. Trimming pared 4 bases from V and 0 bases from J, leaving 9 bases between. This CDR3 is built from 14 residues. The CDR3 protein is CASSIQVSTDTQYF. DNA for the CDR3: TGCGCCAGCAGCATACAGGTTAGCACAGATACGCAGTATTTT.

V usage is TRBV5-6 and J usage is TRBJ2-5, with a possible D match to TRBD2 (5 bases). The CDR3 consists of 13 residues. V shed 0 bases and J shed 4 bases, with 7 bases lying between them. The germline gives CDR1 SGHDT, CDR2 YYEEEE. CDR3 in amino acids: CASSLGRLETQYF. The CDR3, as DNA: TGTGCCAGCAGCTTGGGGAGGCTAGAGACCCAGTACTTC. The variable domain in full, with the rest retrieved from reference TRBV5-6 and TRBJ2-5, is DAGVTQSPTHLIKTRGQQVTLRCSPKSGHDTVSWYQQALGQGPQFIFQYYEEEERQRGNFPDRFSGHQFPNYSSELNVNALLLGDSALYLCASSLGRLETQYFGPGTRLLVL.